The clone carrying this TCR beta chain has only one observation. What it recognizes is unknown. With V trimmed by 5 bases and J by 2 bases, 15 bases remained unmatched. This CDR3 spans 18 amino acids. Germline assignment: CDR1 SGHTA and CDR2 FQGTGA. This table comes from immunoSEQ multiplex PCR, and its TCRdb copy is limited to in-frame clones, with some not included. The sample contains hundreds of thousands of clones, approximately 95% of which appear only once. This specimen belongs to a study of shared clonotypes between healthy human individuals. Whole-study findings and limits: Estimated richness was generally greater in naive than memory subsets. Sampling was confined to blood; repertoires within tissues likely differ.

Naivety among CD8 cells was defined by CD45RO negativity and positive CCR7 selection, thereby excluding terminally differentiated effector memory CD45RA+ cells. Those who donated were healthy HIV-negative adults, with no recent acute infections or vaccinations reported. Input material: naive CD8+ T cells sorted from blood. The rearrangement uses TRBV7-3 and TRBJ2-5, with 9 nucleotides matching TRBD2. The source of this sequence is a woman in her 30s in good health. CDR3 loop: CASSPPREGLFDQETQYF. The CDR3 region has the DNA TGTGCCAGCAGCCCCCCGCGGGAGGGCCTTTTTGATCAAGAGACCCAGTACTTC.